These 30 T cell receptor beta chains were sequenced from one sample in a study of radiation and T cells in renal cell carcinoma. Libraries were prepared by immunoSEQ multiplex PCR; TCRdb keeps only in-frame clonotypes and omits some of them. This table has 70,000 to 90,000 clones, roughly 85% appearing once. Indicated time point: blood 2 weeks post-SBRT. Treatment here: 15 Gy SBRT to primary tumor, nephrectomy 4 weeks later. Sequences were derived from blood, sampled from a patient whose treatment included radiotherapy and nephrectomy. The receptor set was obtained from a woman between 45 and 65 years old with renal cell carcinoma.

The chain links TRBV11-1 to TRBJ1-1, with a weak D call TRBD1 (6 bases). The V gene lost 3 bases and the J gene lost 1 base, with 15 bases spanning the gap. Germline values: CDR1 SGHAT, CDR2 FQDESV (reference sequence). This CDR3 contains 16 residues. For the CDR3, the DNA is TGTGCCAGCAGCTTGGGGCGTGTGGGGGCGAACACTGAAGCTTTCTTT. It codes for CASSLGRVGANTEAFF.

The chain recombines TRBV29-1 with TRBJ2-1; 7 bases are shared with TRBD1. The CDR3 consists of 14 residues. The V and J ends lost 1 base and 8 bases, in that order; junction bases with no gene match: 8. The germline V gene has CDR1 SQVTM and CDR2 ANQGSEA. CDR3 in DNA: TGCAGCGTTGAAGCCCAAAACAGGGGCGATGAGCAGTTCTTC. Encoded protein: CSVEAQNRGDEQFF.

For the CDR3, the DNA is TGTGCCAGCAGCACCCTAGCGGGAGATCTTATTGAGCAGTTCTTC. Protein: CASSTLAGDLIEQFF. The chain carries TRBV5-4 and TRBJ2-1; the match to TRBD2 covers 10 bases. Looked up from germline, CDR1 is SGHNT and CDR2 is YYREEE (reference sequence). The CDR3 has 15 residues. V lost 4 bases, J lost 9 bases, and 10 bases stayed unmatched.

The chain has TRBV28 and TRBJ1-2; D remains unclear. Deletions cut 9 bases from V and 2 bases from J, with 13 bases between. Looked up from germline, CDR1 is MDHEN and CDR2 is SYDVKM. The CDR3 is 13 residues long. DNA for the CDR3: TGTGCCAGTCTCTCCCGGGGAAACTATGGCTACACCTTC. Translated, it gives CASLSRGNYGYTF.

J is TRBJ2-2 and V is TRBV7-3, with TRBD1 matching over 7 bases. Germline values: CDR1 SGHTA, CDR2 FQGTGA. The CDR3 runs 14 residues. J lost 6 bases, V lost 2 bases, and 3 bases had no gene match. The CDR3 loop is CASSLQGDAGELFF. CDR3 bases: TGTGCCAGCAGCTTACAGGGGGATGCCGGGGAGCTGTTTTTT. Full variable domain (rest looked up from reference TRBV7-3 and TRBJ2-2): GAGVSQTPSNKVTEKGKYVELRCDPISGHTALYWYRQSLGQGPEFLIYFQGTGAADDSGLPNDRFFAVRPEGSVSTLKIQRTERGDSAVYLCASSLQGDAGELFFGEGSRLTVL.

V is TRBV19 and J is TRBJ1-5; D unclear. Trimming took off 4 bases at V and 0 bases at J, with 7 bases between the two ends. The CDR3 has 14 amino acids. Germline CDR1 LNHDA, CDR2 SQIVND (reference sequence). CDR3 region: CASSRSASNQPQHF. The CDR3 DNA follows: TGTGCCAGTAGTAGGTCGGCTAGCAATCAGCCCCAGCATTTT.

CDR3 DNA sequence: TGTGCCAGCAGATCTAATCCGGGACAGGGGAACTATGGCTACACCTTC. It is translated as CASRSNPGQGNYGYTF. The rearrangement uses TRBV7-9 and TRBJ1-2, with TRBD1 identical over 10 bases. V was clipped by 6 bases and J by 2 bases; unmatched bases: 9. The CDR3 contains 16 residues. Germline lookup yields CDR1 SEHNR and CDR2 FQNEAQ (reference sequence).

The rearrangement uses TRBV30 and TRBJ1-5, with no clear D. The CDR3 has 13 residues. V was clipped by 5 bases and J by 3 bases, with 11 bases between them. CDR1 is GTSNPN, CDR2 SVGIG, per germline (reference sequence). As DNA, the CDR3 is TGTGCCTGGCAAGGGTCGTTCAATCAGCCCCAGCATTTT. Translation gives CAWQGSFNQPQHF.

The V gene is TRBV2, the J gene TRBJ2-5; a possible D gene is TRBD2 (7 bases). V was clipped by 6 bases and J by 4 bases, with 15 bases between them. Germline CDR1 reads SNHLY; CDR2 reads FYNNEI. This CDR3 spans 14 amino acids. CDR3 DNA sequence: TGTGCCAGCAGCCTCGAGGGGGAGGGAGAGACCCAGTACTTC. Residues: CASSLEGEGETQYF.

This chain joins TRBV5-6 and TRBJ1-5, with D perhaps TRBD1 (5 bases). CDR3 length equals 14 residues. V was clipped by 4 bases and J by 9 bases, with 17 bases between them. Germline V gene data show CDR1 as SGHDT and CDR2 as YYEEEE. The CDR3 spells CASSPSLRDPPQHF. CDR3 nucleotide sequence: TGTGCCAGCAGCCCTTCTCTCAGGGACCCGCCCCAGCATTTT.

The chain links TRBV19 to TRBJ1-2; the D gene is possibly TRBD1 (5 bases). The CDR3 runs 13 residues. Trimming removed 4 bases from V and 4 bases from J, with 10 bases in between. Per germline, CDR1 LNHDA and CDR2 SQIVND (reference sequence). CDR3 in amino acids: CASSSGTAYGYTF. CDR3 coding DNA: TGTGCCAGTAGTAGCGGGACGGCCTATGGCTACACCTTC.

This chain connects TRBV9 to TRBJ1-1, with 8 bases identical to TRBD1. J gave up 5 bases and V 5 bases, and 8 bases lay outside the gene matches. The V gene's germline CDR1 is SGDLS and CDR2 YYNGEE. CDR3 length equals 14 residues. The CDR3 bases are TGTGCCAGCAGAAGAGACAGGGGAGGAACTGAAGCTTTCTTT. This codes for CASRRDRGGTEAFF. Using reference TRBV9 and TRBJ1-1 for the parts outside the CDR3, the full variable domain is DSGVTQTPKHLITATGQRVTLRCSPRSGDLSVYWYQQSLDQGLQFLIQYYNGEERAKGNILERFSAQQFPDLHSELNLSSLELGDSALYFCASRRDRGGTEAFFGQGTRLTVV.

For the CDR3, the DNA is TGTGCCAGCAGCGTAGATTCTGGGACAGGGGGAACTAATGAAAAACTGTTTTTT. Translating gives CASSVDSGTGGTNEKLFF. The chain links TRBV9 to TRBJ1-4, with 11 nucleotides matching TRBD1. The CDR3 covers 18 residues. Germline assignment: CDR1 SGDLS and CDR2 YYNGEE. J was trimmed by 1 base and V by 0 bases; bases with no gene match: 5.

This rearrangement joins TRBV28 to TRBJ2-1; D perhaps matches TRBD1 (6 bases). This CDR3 comprises 15 residues. Trimming removed 6 bases from V and 9 bases from J, with 21 bases in between. CDR1 and CDR2 (germline): MDHEN, SYDVKM. The CDR3 loop is CASRIQGQGWREQFF. The CDR3 DNA reads as TGTGCCAGCAGGATACAGGGTCAGGGGTGGCGTGAGCAGTTCTTC.

This chain uses TRBV6-1 with TRBJ1-4, with TRBD1 matching 10 bases. There are 15 residues in the CDR3. The germline V gene encodes CDR1 MNHNS and CDR2 SASEGT. J was trimmed by 6 bases and V by 4 bases; bases with no gene match: 5. The CDR3 here is CASSAPGTGDEKLFF. CDR3 bases: TGTGCCAGCAGTGCTCCCGGGACAGGGGATGAAAAACTGTTTTTT.

The chain employs TRBV5-1 and TRBJ1-6; TRBD1 agrees at 8 bases. V lost 4 bases to trimming and J lost 6 bases; unmatched junction nucleotides: 6. The CDR3 covers 15 residues. The germline gives CDR1 SGHRS, CDR2 YFSETQ. CDR3 in amino acids: CASSLAGQGNSPLHF. CDR3 nucleotide sequence: TGCGCCAGCAGCCTAGCCGGACAGGGTAATTCACCCCTCCACTTT. The whole variable domain, filled in from reference TRBV5-1 and TRBJ1-6, reads KAGVTQTPRYLIKTRGQQVTLSCSPISGHRSVSWYQQTPGQGLQFLFEYFSETQRNKGNFPGRFSGRQFSNSRSEMNVSTLELGDSALYLCASSLAGQGNSPLHFGNGTRLTVT.

The chain carries TRBV7-2 and TRBJ2-3; D call uncertain. Germline V CDR1 and CDR2: SGHTA, FQGNSA. The CDR3 runs 17 residues. The ends were cut back, 1 base at V and 0 bases at J, with 14 bases in the middle. In nucleotides, the CDR3 is TGTGCCAGCAGCTTAGTAAACGGGCCTGTGAGCACAGATACGCAGTATTTT. It encodes CASSLVNGPVSTDTQYF.

This clone was recorded once. The V gene is TRBV19, the J gene TRBJ2-1; 14 nucleotides agree with TRBD2. The CDR3 is 16 residues long. V gave up 4 bases and J gave up 9 bases; unmatched junction bases: 8. Germline lookup yields CDR1 LNHDA and CDR2 SQIVND (reference sequence). The CDR3 reads CASSTSGTSGSGEQFF. The CDR3 nucleotides read TGTGCCAGTAGTACCTCCGGGACTAGCGGGAGTGGTGAGCAGTTCTTC.

The table lists this clone with a count of one. The chain uses TRBV19 and TRBJ2-7; D perhaps matches TRBD2 (6 bases). From germline, CDR1 is LNHDA and CDR2 SQIVND (reference sequence). V shed 4 bases and J shed 2 bases, with 18 bases lying between them. This CDR3 contains 16 residues. CDR3 loop: CASSTIGRQDAYEQYF. The CDR3 nucleotides are TGTGCCAGTAGTACGATAGGGAGGCAGGATGCCTACGAGCAGTACTTC.

The chain joins TRBV7-2 to TRBJ1-1; possibly TRBD1 for D (6 bases). Germline lookup yields CDR1 SGHTA and CDR2 FQGNSA. The V gene lost 5 bases and the J gene lost 5 bases, with 18 bases spanning the gap. The CDR3 has 15 residues. The chain's CDR3 is CASSKRGGLRTEAFF. In nucleotides, the CDR3 is TGTGCCAGCAGCAAAAGGGGGGGGCTGCGGACTGAAGCTTTCTTT.

This sequence joins TRBV10-2 and TRBJ1-5; D gene unclear. The V end lost 0 bases, the J end lost 15 bases, and 12 bases lay between the germline ends. This CDR3 contains 12 residues. Germline loops: CDR1 WSHSY, CDR2 SAAADI. This chain's CDR3 is CASSESSSSVHF. For the CDR3, the DNA is TGCGCCAGCAGTGAGTCGTCTTCGTCCGTGCATTTT.

V and J are TRBV9 and TRBJ2-5; 10 bases map to TRBD1. The CDR3 is 14 amino acids. V lost 3 bases and J lost 4; bases outside the gene matches: 3. In germline, CDR1 is SGDLS, CDR2 YYNGEE. CDR3 bases: TGTGCCAGCAGCGCCAGGACAGGGGGAGAGACCCAGTACTTC. Its translation is CASSARTGGETQYF.

The chain recombines TRBV28 with TRBJ2-1, with 11 bases identical to TRBD2. Germline-derived CDR1 and CDR2 are MDHEN and SYDVKM. The CDR3 runs to 14 residues. V lost 5 bases and J lost 8; bases outside the gene matches: 5. The CDR3 sequence is CASSRLAGQDEQFF. The DNA of the CDR3 is TGTGCCAGCAGTAGACTAGCGGGACAGGATGAGCAGTTCTTC.

The chain couples TRBV28 to TRBJ1-4, with D possibly being TRBD1 (5 bases). V lost 3 bases to trimming and J lost 8 bases, with 13 bases between them. This CDR3 has 14 amino acids. Germline CDR1 MDHEN, CDR2 SYDVKM. As DNA, the CDR3 is TGTGCCAGCAGTTTTGCGGGGGATGGAGAAAAACTGTTTTTT. Protein: CASSFAGDGEKLFF.

Only a few counts were recorded for this clone. The chain combines TRBV29-1 with TRBJ1-5; unclear D gene. Looked up from germline, CDR1 is SQVTM and CDR2 is ANQGSEA. V was pared by 7 bases and J by 6 bases, with 13 bases between. There are 12 residues in the CDR3. The CDR3 DNA follows: TGCAGCGCTAGGGAGGTGGGTCAGCCCCAGCATTTT. Translated: CSAREVGQPQHF.

This chain connects TRBV5-6 to TRBJ2-7; a possible D gene is TRBD2 (5 bases). The CDR3 has 17 amino acids. V was cut by 5 bases and J by 4 bases, with 25 bases left in between. Germline CDR1 reads SGHDT; CDR2 reads YYEEEE. CDR3 in amino acids: CASSPRSGGFQEYEQYF. CDR3 coding DNA: TGTGCCAGCAGTCCAAGGTCTGGCGGGTTTCAAGAATACGAGCAGTACTTC.

This chain connects TRBV19 to TRBJ1-1, with D perhaps TRBD1 (5 bases). The CDR3 length is 13 residues. CDR1 and CDR2 from the germline V gene are LNHDA and SQIVND (reference sequence). The germline V and J ends were trimmed by 6 bases and 0 bases, with 8 bases remaining between them. In DNA form, the CDR3 reads TGTGCCAGTAGGGACAATCTGAACACTGAAGCTTTCTTT. It codes for CASRDNLNTEAFF.

By its share, this clone is medium-sized. The gene calls are TRBV7-5 and TRBJ1-1; TRBD1 was called by the table and not checked on the DNA. TRBV7-5 corresponds to a pseudogene. This CDR3 has 15 residues. The CDR3 protein is CARSTGQFMNTEAFF. The CDR3 nucleotides are TGTGCCAGAAGCACTGGACAGTTCATGAACACTGAAGCTTTCTTT.

The J gene is TRBJ2-7, the V gene TRBV6-5, with 10 positions matching TRBD1. Germline V gene sequence: CDR1 MNHEY, CDR2 SVGAGI. The V and J ends lost 6 bases and 4 bases, in that order; junction bases with no gene match: 6. The CDR3 totals 14 residues. CDR3 amino acids: CASSSGTGVYEQYF. As DNA, the CDR3 is TGTGCCAGCAGCTCCGGGACAGGGGTATACGAGCAGTACTTC.

The rearrangement joins TRBV5-1 to TRBJ2-5; TRBD2 matches 8 bases. The length of the CDR3 is 15 residues. V lost 6 bases, J lost 5 bases, and 12 bases stayed unmatched. From germline, CDR1 is SGHRS and CDR2 YFSETQ. The CDR3 spells CASNPSGSTGETQYF. DNA of the CDR3: TGCGCCAGCAACCCCAGCGGGAGTACGGGTGAGACCCAGTACTTC.